This note documents a single TCR beta chain sequence. Its specificity is not known. CMV status came from CD4+ IFNgamma after overnight CMV lysate stimulation. Cells stained for CD3, CD4, CD8, CD45RA and CD27 were sorted into four subsets. This entry is derived from a study of naive and memory T cell subsets. Both TRBC1 and TRBC2 were covered by a beta constant-region primer of two equimolar oligonucleotides. TCRdb reprocessed the UMI-ligation and nested PCR reads via MiXCR and lists one record per CDR3 protein. Of roughly 98,000 distinct CDR3 sequences detected, roughly 7% appear once; the ten largest clones hold 1.5% to 2%. This CDR3 region has 17 residues. The V and J ends lost 0 bases and 6 bases respectively, with 22 bases between them. Per the germline V gene, CDR1 is DFQATT and CDR2 is SNEGSKA (reference sequence). Study results and caveats: Findings for naive and memory subsets could not be checked against ground truth. In naive cells, over 95% of TCR sequences were seen only once.

The sample comprised central memory CD4+ T cells from blood. The TCR comes from a human donor in good health. This chain links TRBV20-1 with TRBJ2-3, with a possible D match to TRBD2 (6 bases). As DNA, the CDR3 is TGCAGTGCTAGAGAGCCCAGGGCGGGGCCAAACAGGGATACGCAGTATTTT. Translating it yields CSAREPRAGPNRDTQYF.